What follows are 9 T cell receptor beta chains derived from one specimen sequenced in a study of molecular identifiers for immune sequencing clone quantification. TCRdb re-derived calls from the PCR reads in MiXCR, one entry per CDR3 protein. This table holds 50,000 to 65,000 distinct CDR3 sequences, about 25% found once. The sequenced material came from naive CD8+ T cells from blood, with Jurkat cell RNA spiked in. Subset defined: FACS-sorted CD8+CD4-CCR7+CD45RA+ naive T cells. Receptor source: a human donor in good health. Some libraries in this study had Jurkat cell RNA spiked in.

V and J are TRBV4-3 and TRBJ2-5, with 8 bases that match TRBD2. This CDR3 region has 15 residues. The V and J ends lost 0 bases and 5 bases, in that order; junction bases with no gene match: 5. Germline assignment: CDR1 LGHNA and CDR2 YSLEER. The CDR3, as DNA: TGCGCCAGCAGCCAAGATCGGGGGGGGTTCGAGACCCAGTACTTC. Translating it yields CASSQDRGGFETQYF.

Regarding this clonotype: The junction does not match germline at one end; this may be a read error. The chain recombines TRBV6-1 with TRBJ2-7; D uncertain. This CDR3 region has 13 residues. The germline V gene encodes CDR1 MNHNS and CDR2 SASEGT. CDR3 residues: CASSDIGSSEQYF. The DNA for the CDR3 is TGTGCCAGCAGTGATATAGGGTCCTCCGAGCAGTACTTC.

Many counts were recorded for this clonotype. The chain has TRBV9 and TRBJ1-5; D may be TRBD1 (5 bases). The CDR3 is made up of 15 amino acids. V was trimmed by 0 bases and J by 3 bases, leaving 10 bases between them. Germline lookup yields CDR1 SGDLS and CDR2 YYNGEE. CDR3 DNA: TGTGCCAGCAGCGTAGGTCCAGGGAACAATCAGCCCCAGCATTTT. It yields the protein CASSVGPGNNQPQHF.

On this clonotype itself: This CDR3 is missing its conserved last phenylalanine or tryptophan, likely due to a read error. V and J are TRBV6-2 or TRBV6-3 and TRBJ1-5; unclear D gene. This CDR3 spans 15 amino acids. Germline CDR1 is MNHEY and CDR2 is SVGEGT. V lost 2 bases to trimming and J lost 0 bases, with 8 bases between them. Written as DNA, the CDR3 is TGTGCCAGCAGTTACGGGGTAAATAGCAATCAGCCCCAGCATCTT. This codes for CASSYGVNSNQPQHL.

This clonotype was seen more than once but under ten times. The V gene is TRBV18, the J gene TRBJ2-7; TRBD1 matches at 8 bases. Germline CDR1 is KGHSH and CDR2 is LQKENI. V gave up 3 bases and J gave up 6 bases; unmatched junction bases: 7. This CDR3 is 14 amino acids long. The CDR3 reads CASSPTGDSSEQYF. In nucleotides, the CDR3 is TGTGCCAGCTCACCGACAGGGGATTCGAGCGAGCAGTACTTC.

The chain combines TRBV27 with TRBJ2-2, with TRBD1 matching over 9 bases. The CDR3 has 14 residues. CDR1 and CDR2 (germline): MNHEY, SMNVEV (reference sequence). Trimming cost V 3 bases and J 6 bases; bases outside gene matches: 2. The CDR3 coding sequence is TGTGCCAGCAGTTTCGGACAGGGGTCCGGGGAGCTGTTTTTT. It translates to CASSFGQGSGELFF.

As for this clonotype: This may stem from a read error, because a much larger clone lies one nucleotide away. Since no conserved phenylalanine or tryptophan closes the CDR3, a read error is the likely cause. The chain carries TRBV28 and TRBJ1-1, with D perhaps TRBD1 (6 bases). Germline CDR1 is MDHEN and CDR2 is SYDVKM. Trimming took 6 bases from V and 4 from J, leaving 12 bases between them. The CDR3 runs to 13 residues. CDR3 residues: CASRLGGATEAFI. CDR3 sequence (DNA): TGTGCCAGCAGATTAGGGGGGGCCACTGAAGCTTTCATT.

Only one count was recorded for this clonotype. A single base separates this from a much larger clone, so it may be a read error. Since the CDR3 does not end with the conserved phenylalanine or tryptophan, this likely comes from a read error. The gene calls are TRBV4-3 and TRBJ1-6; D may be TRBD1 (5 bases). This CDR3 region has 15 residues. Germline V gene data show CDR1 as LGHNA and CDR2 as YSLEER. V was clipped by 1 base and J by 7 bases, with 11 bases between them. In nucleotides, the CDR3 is TGCGCCAGCAGCCAAGGACAGTACGAGAATTCACCCCTCCACCTT. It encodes CASSQGQYENSPLHL.

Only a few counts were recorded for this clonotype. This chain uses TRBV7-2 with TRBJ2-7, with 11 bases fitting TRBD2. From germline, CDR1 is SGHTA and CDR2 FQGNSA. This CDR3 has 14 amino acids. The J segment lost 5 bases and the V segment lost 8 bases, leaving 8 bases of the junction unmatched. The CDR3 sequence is CASHTSGSVDEQYF. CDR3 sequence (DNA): TGTGCCAGCCATACTAGCGGGAGTGTCGACGAGCAGTACTTC.